These 32 T cell receptor beta chains came from one sample sequenced in a study of CD8 T cells in ankylosing spondylitis. TCRdb reprocessed the 5' RACE reads via MiXCR and lists one record per CDR3 protein. Of approximately 30,000 distinct CDR3 sequences detected, about 7% appear once; the ten largest clones hold 8% to 11%. Material for sequencing was blood, either unsorted or a sorted T cell fraction (not recorded which). The receptor set was obtained from a male donor with ankylosing spondylitis or in good health (not recorded which).

This clonotype was seen many times. V is TRBV3-1 and J is TRBJ2-2, with D possibly matching TRBD2 (5 bases). The germline V gene encodes CDR1 LGHDT and CDR2 YNNKEL (reference sequence). V was cut by 5 bases and J by 6 bases, with 13 bases left in between. This CDR3 is 14 amino acids long. CDR3 DNA sequence: TGTGCCAGCAGCGAGGACTTTCGGGCCGGGGAGCTGTTTTTT. Its translation: CASSEDFRAGELFF.

The table lists this clonotype with a few counts. The chain has TRBV20-1 and TRBJ2-5; no definite D call. V gave up 6 bases and J gave up 5 bases, with 13 bases separating them. CDR3 length: 12 residues. Germline V gives CDR1 DFQATT, CDR2 SNEGSKA (reference sequence). The DNA for the CDR3 is TGCAGTGCAATAGGTGTGGGTGAGACCCAGTACTTC. Translated: CSAIGVGETQYF.

This clonotype was found a few times. The rearrangement joins TRBV7-9 to TRBJ2-3, with D possibly being TRBD1 (5 bases). Per the germline V gene, CDR1 is SEHNR and CDR2 is FQNEAQ (reference sequence). CDR3 length: 14 residues. Trimming left V 2 bases short and J 3 bases short, with 9 bases between. The CDR3 is CASSLRGQTDTQYF. Here the CDR3 DNA reads TGTGCCAGCAGCTTAAGGGGCCAGACAGATACGCAGTATTTT.

This clonotype was seen a handful of times. The V gene is TRBV7-2, the J gene TRBJ2-5, with 7 bases matching TRBD1. Trimming cost V 3 bases and J 3 bases; bases outside gene matches: 4. Germline values: CDR1 SGHTA, CDR2 FQGNSA. CDR3 size: 14 residues. The CDR3 spells CASSFPDREETQYF. In DNA form, the CDR3 reads TGTGCCAGCAGCTTCCCCGACAGGGAAGAGACCCAGTACTTC.

This clonotype was counted many times. The chain couples TRBV5-5 to TRBJ2-5; D ambiguous. CDR1 SGHKS and CDR2 YYEKEE come from the germline V gene (reference sequence). The CDR3 covers 14 residues. V lost 2 bases and J lost 10, with 18 bases in between. The CDR3 sequence: CASSLAMDRVDQYF. The CDR3 nucleotides read TGTGCCAGCAGCTTAGCGATGGACCGGGTAGACCAGTACTTC. The variable domain in full, completed from reference TRBV5-5 and TRBJ2-5, reads DAGVTQSPTHLIKTRGQQVTLRCSPISGHKSVSWYQQVLGQGPQFIFQYYEKEERGRGNFPDRFSARQFPNYSSELNVNALLLGDSALYLCASSLAMDRVDQYFGPGTRLLVL.

This clonotype was counted ten times or more. The gene calls are TRBV6-5 and TRBJ1-1; D perhaps matches TRBD1 (6 bases). There are 16 residues in the CDR3. The V end was cut by 0 bases, the J end by 4 bases, with 15 bases between. From germline, CDR1 is MNHEY and CDR2 SVGAGI. The CDR3 DNA follows: TGTGCCAGCAGTTACTCGTACAGGGAGATGGGCACTGAAGCTTTCTTT. It yields the protein CASSYSYREMGTEAFF.

This clonotype was seen many times. This chain links TRBV20-1 with TRBJ2-3; D gene ambiguous. The germline V and J ends were trimmed by 5 bases and 8 bases, with 11 bases remaining between them. The CDR3 spans 11 residues. Germline V lookup: CDR1 DFQATT, CDR2 SNEGSKA (reference sequence). The CDR3 loop is CSAETLTTQYF. CDR3 in DNA: TGCAGTGCTGAGACACTCACTACGCAGTATTTT.

This clonotype was counted at least ten times. The chain uses TRBV7-3 and TRBJ2-3; 8 nucleotides match TRBD2. The CDR3 extends over 14 amino acids. Trimming took 2 bases from V and 6 from J; bases not matched to a gene: 4. CDR1 and CDR2 (germline): SGHTA, FQGTGA. CDR3 coding DNA: TGTGCCAGCAGCTTACTTGGACTAGCTGATACGCAGTATTTT. Residues: CASSLLGLADTQYF.

In its sample, this clonotype was seen a few times. The chain links TRBV6-2 or TRBV6-3 to TRBJ2-1; 8 nucleotides match TRBD2. V lost 7 bases and J lost 10; bases outside the gene matches: 30. This CDR3 has 20 residues. Germline CDR1 reads MNHEY; CDR2 reads SVGEGT. CDR3 bases: TGTGCCAGCAACCCCCCCCCCGGGCGTGGGGCGGGACTAGGGGACCAAGAGCAGTTCTTC. This sequence encodes CASNPPPGRGAGLGDQEQFF.

This clonotype was counted at least ten times. The chain has TRBV20-1 and TRBJ2-7; 11 nucleotides align to TRBD2. The CDR3 length is 16 residues. Germline V gene sequence: CDR1 DFQATT, CDR2 SNEGSKA (reference sequence). With 1 base clipped from V and 6 bases from J, the junction kept 11 bases outside the gene matches. The DNA of the CDR3 is TGCAGTGCTAGAGCTCCACTAGCGGGAGTTTCAGGCGAGCAGTACTTC. It specifies CSARAPLAGVSGEQYF.

This clonotype was counted at least ten times. This rearrangement joins TRBV6-5 to TRBJ2-6; the D call may be TRBD1 or TRBD2 (5 bases each). Trimming stripped 2 bases from V and 4 bases from J, with 15 bases between. The CDR3 loop spans 17 amino acids. Germline V lookup: CDR1 MNHEY, CDR2 SVGAGI. The CDR3 loop reads CASSYRGRASGANVLTF. CDR3 nucleotides: TGTGCCAGCAGTTACAGGGGACGCGCTTCAGGGGCCAACGTCCTGACTTTC.

This clonotype was observed at least ten times. The chain employs TRBV12-3 or TRBV12-4 and TRBJ1-4; D gene unclear. The germline V and J ends were trimmed by 3 bases and 5 bases, with 10 bases remaining between them. This CDR3 comprises 14 residues. CDR3 residues: CASSLQPLNEKLFF. CDR3 in DNA: TGTGCCAGCAGTTTGCAGCCGCTAAATGAAAAACTGTTTTTT.

This clonotype was observed many times. The chain recombines TRBV5-1 with TRBJ2-1; possible D gene TRBD2, 5 bases. CDR1 is SGHRS, CDR2 YFSETQ, per germline. The CDR3 has 12 residues. V gave up 4 bases and J gave up 5 bases, with 7 bases separating them. The CDR3 loop reads CASSGGHNEQFF. The DNA for the CDR3 is TGCGCCAGCAGCGGAGGACACAATGAGCAGTTCTTC. The complete variable domain, with remaining parts taken from reference TRBV5-1 and TRBJ2-1, reads KAGVTQTPRYLIKTRGQQVTLSCSPISGHRSVSWYQQTPGQGLQFLFEYFSETQRNKGNFPGRFSGRQFSNSRSEMNVSTLELGDSALYLCASSGGHNEQFFGPGTRLTVL.

This clonotype is classed as medium-sized. The chain has TRBV5-1 and TRBJ2-2; no clear D. The CDR3 extends over 14 amino acids. Trimming pared 1 base from V and 3 bases from J, leaving 7 bases between. Germline V CDR1 and CDR2: SGHRS, YFSETQ. CDR3 region: CASSLNGHTGELFF. For the CDR3, the DNA is TGCGCCAGCAGCTTGAATGGCCACACCGGGGAGCTGTTTTTT.

This sequence joins TRBV29-1 and TRBJ2-5; perhaps TRBD2 as D (6 bases). There are 12 residues in the CDR3. Trimming stripped 0 bases from V and 4 bases from J, with 6 bases between. Germline V gene sequence: CDR1 SQVTM, CDR2 ANQGSEA. CDR3 loop: CSVEEEGETQYF. Written as DNA, the CDR3 is TGCAGCGTTGAAGAGGAGGGAGAGACCCAGTACTTC.

This clonotype has a count of ten or more. The chain couples TRBV9 to TRBJ2-5, with a weak D call TRBD2 (5 bases). With 0 bases removed from V and 4 bases from J, the gap between germline ends came to 13 bases. CDR3 length: 15 amino acids. CDR1 and CDR2 from the germline V gene are SGDLS and YYNGEE. DNA of the CDR3: TGTGCCAGCAGCGTAGTTTCGGGGTGGCGAGAGACCCAGTACTTC. This encodes CASSVVSGWRETQYF.

There are many counts of this clonotype. In DNA form, the CDR3 reads TGTGCCAGCTCACTGACAGGAGGGGTGGATTCACCCCTCCACTTT. Translation gives CASSLTGGVDSPLHF. The genes are TRBV18 and TRBJ1-6, with TRBD1 as a possible D gene (6 bases). Germline V lookup: CDR1 KGHSH, CDR2 LQKENI. The CDR3 consists of 15 residues. Trimming cost V 4 bases and J 8 bases, with 15 bases left between them.

This clonotype was detected many times. This chain uses TRBV3-1 with TRBJ2-2; 7 bases line up with TRBD2. The CDR3 consists of 16 residues. With V trimmed by 4 bases and J by 4 bases, 9 bases remained unmatched. Germline V gene lookup returns CDR1 LGHDT and CDR2 YNNKEL (reference sequence). The CDR3 sequence is CASSPREGFGTGELFF. CDR3 sequence (DNA): TGTGCCAGCAGCCCCAGGGAGGGGTTTGGCACCGGGGAGCTGTTTTTT. The full variable domain, rest sourced from reference TRBV3-1 and TRBJ2-2, is DTAVSQTPKYLVTQMGNDKSIKCEQNLGHDTMYWYKQDSKKFLKIMFSYNNKELIINETVPNRFSPKSPDKAHLNLHINSLELGDSAVYFCASSPREGFGTGELFFGEGSRLTVL.

This clonotype was found many times. The chain employs TRBV29-1 and TRBJ2-3; D gene uncertain. Per the germline V gene, CDR1 is SQVTM and CDR2 is ANQGSEA. V was clipped by 6 bases and J by 4 bases, with 8 bases between them. The CDR3 has 11 residues. CDR3 sequence (DNA): TGCAGCGTGGGCCGGGCAGATACGCAGTATTTT. It codes for CSVGRADTQYF.

This clonotype was picked up many times. The rearrangement links TRBV12-3 or TRBV12-4 to TRBJ2-1; D ambiguous. V lost 6 bases to trimming and J lost 7 bases, with 13 bases between them. The CDR3 extends over 13 amino acids. The CDR3 DNA reads as TGTGCCAGCAGCCAAAATAGGTGGAATGAGCAGTTCTTC. It translates to CASSQNRWNEQFF.

This clonotype occurred many times. The V gene is TRBV12-3 or TRBV12-4, the J gene TRBJ1-5; D call uncertain. V dropped 3 bases and J dropped 7 bases, with 13 bases sitting between them. The CDR3 is 14 amino acids. The CDR3 sequence is CASSFELRVQPQHF. The CDR3 DNA is TGTGCCAGCAGTTTTGAATTAAGGGTCCAGCCCCAGCATTTT.

This clonotype was seen repeatedly, ten times or more. The genes are TRBV5-1 and TRBJ2-3, with 7 bases fitting TRBD2. The length of the CDR3 is 13 residues. With V trimmed by 6 bases and J by 0 bases, 1 base remained unmatched. Germline CDR1 reads SGHRS; CDR2 reads YFSETQ. In nucleotides, the CDR3 is TGCGCCAGCACGGGAGGAAGCACAGATACGCAGTATTTT. This translates into CASTGGSTDTQYF.

This chain links TRBV28 with TRBJ2-4, with D possibly TRBD1 on 5 matching bases. The CDR3 totals 11 residues. The V and J ends lost 4 bases and 11 bases respectively, with 9 bases between them. CDR1 is MDHEN, CDR2 SYDVKM, per germline. Here the CDR3 DNA reads TGTGCCAGCAGTTCCCTCAGGGTTCAGTACTTC. It is translated as CASSSLRVQYF. The variable domain in full, with the rest retrieved from reference TRBV28 and TRBJ2-4, is DVKVTQSSRYLVKRTGEKVFLECVQDMDHENMFWYRQDPGLGLRLIYFSYDVKMKEKGDIPEGYSVSREKKERFSLILESASTNQTSMYLCASSSLRVQYFGAGTRLSVL.

This clonotype appeared many times. The gene calls are TRBV20-1 and TRBJ1-1, with 7 bases aligning to TRBD1. CDR1 is DFQATT and CDR2 is SNEGSKA in the germline V gene (reference sequence). V lost 2 bases, J lost 3 bases, and 12 bases stayed unmatched. This CDR3 spans 16 amino acids. The CDR3 DNA sequence: TGCAGTGCTAGACTCCCCACGGGACAGCAGGACACTGAAGCTTTCTTT. Translating gives CSARLPTGQQDTEAFF.

This clonotype was picked up many times. The chain carries TRBV5-1 and TRBJ2-2, with D perhaps given as TRBD1 or TRBD2 (5 bases each). Germline lookup yields CDR1 SGHRS and CDR2 YFSETQ. There are 17 residues in the CDR3. V lost 3 bases to trimming and J lost 2 bases, with 17 bases between them. CDR3 sequence (DNA): TGCGCCAGCAGCTCCGGGAAATGGGGGAATAACACCGGGGAGCTGTTTTTT. Translating gives CASSSGKWGNNTGELFF.

This clonotype was counted ten times or more. J is TRBJ2-3 and V is TRBV20-1; TRBD2 matches 8 bases. V lost 6 bases to trimming and J lost 6 bases; unmatched junction nucleotides: 11. CDR1 is DFQATT, CDR2 SNEGSKA, per germline (reference sequence). This CDR3 has 14 amino acids. The CDR3 nucleotides read TGCAGTGCCCACACGGGACTAGAAGGCGATACGCAGTATTTT. Amino acids: CSAHTGLEGDTQYF.

This clonotype was counted ten times or more. The gene calls are TRBV11-2 and TRBJ2-1; perhaps D is TRBD1 or TRBD2 (6 bases each). Trimming removed 7 bases from V and 4 bases from J, with 14 bases in between. The CDR3 spans 14 residues. The germline V gene encodes CDR1 SGHAT and CDR2 FQNNGV. The chain's CDR3 is CASTATGAYNEQFF. Written as DNA, the CDR3 is TGTGCCAGCACCGCTACGGGGGCTTACAATGAGCAGTTCTTC.

The chain uses TRBV11-2 and TRBJ2-7; 8 bases are a match to TRBD1. The trim removed 1 base at V and 2 bases at J, leaving 7 bases unmatched. This CDR3 is 16 amino acids long. Germline V gene data show CDR1 as SGHAT and CDR2 as FQNNGV. CDR3 residues: CASSLAGTGAPYEQYF. The CDR3 bases are TGTGCCAGCAGCTTAGCTGGGACAGGCGCGCCCTACGAGCAGTACTTC.

This clonotype has a count of ten or more. V usage is TRBV27 and J usage is TRBJ2-2, with unresolved D. This CDR3 contains 13 residues. Germline V CDR1 and CDR2: MNHEY, SMNVEV (reference sequence). V was clipped by 4 bases and J by 8 bases, with 11 bases between them. The CDR3 nucleotides are TGTGCCAGCAGTTACTCTTATCAGGGGGAGCTGTTTTTT. Protein: CASSYSYQGELFF.

This clonotype was seen only a few times. The rearrangement links TRBV11-2 to TRBJ2-2; D ambiguous. Germline V gene data show CDR1 as SGHAT and CDR2 as FQNNGV. Trimming removed 2 bases at V and 6 bases at J, with 7 bases between. The CDR3 extends over 13 amino acids. The CDR3 bases are TGTGCCAGCAGCTTAAGTCGGTCCGGGGAGCTGTTTTTT. Translated, it gives CASSLSRSGELFF. The full variable domain, in which reference TRBV11-2 and TRBJ2-2 provide the parts outside the CDR3, is EAGVAQSPRYKIIEKRQSVAFWCNPISGHATLYWYQQILGQGPKLLIQFQNNGVVDDSQLPKDRFSAERLKGVDSTLKIQPAKLEDSAVYLCASSLSRSGELFFGEGSRLTVL.

The chain uses TRBV15 and TRBJ2-1; D is unclear. The CDR3 runs to 13 residues. CDR1 LNHNV and CDR2 YYDKDF come from the germline V gene (reference sequence). The V end lost 3 bases, the J end lost 7 bases, and 10 bases lay between the germline ends. CDR3 DNA sequence: TGTGCCACCAGCAGTGGTAGGTCAAATGAGCAGTTCTTC. Amino acid sequence: CATSSGRSNEQFF. Full variable domain (missing parts from reference TRBV15 and TRBJ2-1): DAMVIQNPRYQVTQFGKPVTLSCSQTLNHNVMYWYQQKSSQAPKLLFHYYDKDFNNEADTPDNFQSRRPNTSFCFLDIRSPGLGDTAMYLCATSSGRSNEQFFGPGTRLTVL.

This chain joins TRBV7-2 and TRBJ2-1, with TRBD1 matching 9 bases. In germline, CDR1 is SGHTA, CDR2 FQGNSA. This CDR3 contains 15 residues. The V gene end was trimmed by 6 bases and the J gene end by 7 bases; junction bases not matched to a gene: 10. This chain's CDR3 is CASRNPGQGGNEQFF. The CDR3 DNA reads TGTGCCAGCAGGAACCCGGGACAGGGAGGGAATGAGCAGTTCTTC. Complete variable domain (other parts from reference TRBV7-2 and TRBJ2-1): GAGVSQSPSNKVTEKGKDVELRCDPISGHTALYWYRQSLGQGLEFLIYFQGNSAPDKSGLPSDRFSAERTGGSVSTLTIQRTQQEDSAVYLCASRNPGQGGNEQFFGPGTRLTVL.